These 32 T cell receptor beta chains came from one sample sequenced in a study of blood T cell repertoires in COVID-19. Assay: immunoSEQ multiplex PCR; the TCRdb copy retains only in-frame clones and omits some. The data contain around 180,000 clones, 80% to 90% of them singletons. Sequencing input: peripheral blood. The receptors were sampled from a woman of 80 years or more with COVID-19, enrolled during active disease.

This sequence joins TRBV24-1 and TRBJ2-5, with D possibly being TRBD1 (6 bases). Germline assignment: CDR1 KGHDR and CDR2 SFDVKD. The CDR3 consists of 13 residues. Trimming took 6 bases from V and 4 from J, leaving 11 bases between them. CDR3 nucleotide sequence: TGTGCCACCAGTTACCCAGGGGTAGAGACCCAGTACTTC. Its translation: CATSYPGVETQYF.

The V call is TRBV27, the J call TRBJ2-1, with 11 bases fitting TRBD2. Germline CDR1 and CDR2: MNHEY and SMNVEV (reference sequence). V lost 3 bases and J lost 0; bases outside the gene matches: 4. The CDR3 is 17 amino acids. This CDR3 is CASSFLAGGSSYNEQFF. CDR3 bases: TGTGCCAGCAGTTTCCTAGCGGGAGGAAGCTCCTACAATGAGCAGTTCTTC.

V gene TRBV10-3 combines with J gene TRBJ1-6; 7 bases are shared with TRBD1. CDR1 is ENHRY, CDR2 SYGVKD, per germline. Trimming cost V 5 bases and J 0 bases; bases outside gene matches: 7. The CDR3 spans 17 residues. The DNA for the CDR3 is TGTGCCATCAGTACTACAGGGGTAAGCTCCTATAATTCACCCCTCCACTTT. Its protein is CAISTTGVSSYNSPLHF.

The rearrangement joins TRBV28 to TRBJ2-3; D remains ambiguous. CDR1 and CDR2 (germline): MDHEN, SYDVKM. The CDR3 is 13 amino acids. V shed 3 bases and J shed 6 bases, with 10 bases lying between them. In nucleotides, the CDR3 is TGTGCCAGCAGTTTCCTCTACCCGGATACGCAGTATTTT. Protein sequence: CASSFLYPDTQYF.

The chain links TRBV9 to TRBJ2-1, with 7 bases that match TRBD2. Trimming took 0 bases from V and 8 from J; bases not matched to a gene: 8. This CDR3 contains 15 residues. From germline, CDR1 is SGDLS and CDR2 YYNGEE. CDR3 in DNA: TGTGCCAGCAGCGTAGCGGGAGGTCTACAAGATGAGCAGTTCTTC. Residues: CASSVAGGLQDEQFF. The full variable domain, in which reference TRBV9 and TRBJ2-1 provide the parts outside the CDR3, is DSGVTQTPKHLITATGQRVTLRCSPRSGDLSVYWYQQSLDQGLQFLIQYYNGEERAKGNILERFSAQQFPDLHSELNLSSLELGDSALYFCASSVAGGLQDEQFFGPGTRLTVL.

The chain is built from TRBV7-3 and TRBJ2-5; 12 positions agree with TRBD2. Germline-derived CDR1 and CDR2 are SGHTA and FQGTGA. The CDR3 has 15 residues. V gave up 5 bases and J gave up 5 bases; unmatched junction bases: 6. DNA of the CDR3: TGTGCCAGCAGCCCAAGGACTAGCGGGGAGGAGACCCAGTACTTC. Protein product: CASSPRTSGEETQYF.

The rearrangement uses TRBV6-5 and TRBJ2-3; TRBD1 might be the D (6 bases). There are 15 residues in the CDR3. Trimming left V 7 bases short and J 3 bases short, with 17 bases between. CDR1 and CDR2 from the germline V gene are MNHEY and SVGAGI. The CDR3 sequence is CASMGAGGSTDTQYF. For the CDR3, the DNA is TGTGCCAGCATGGGGGCTGGTGGTTCGACAGATACGCAGTATTTT.

This chain uses TRBV6-5 with TRBJ2-7, with D unresolved. Looked up from germline, CDR1 is MNHEY and CDR2 is SVGAGI. V was cut by 0 bases and J by 3 bases, with 6 bases left in between. The CDR3 has 13 residues. The CDR3 reads CASSYSAVYEQYF. Written as DNA, the CDR3 is TGTGCCAGCAGTTACTCGGCAGTCTACGAGCAGTACTTC.

The chain carries TRBV29-1 and TRBJ1-1, with 9 bases lining up with TRBD1. Germline trimming cut 4 bases from V and 2 bases from J; bases unmatched to any gene: 8. The CDR3 totals 15 residues. The germline V gene encodes CDR1 SQVTM and CDR2 ANQGSEA. CDR3 protein: CSVGDRAGLNTEAFF. Written as DNA, the CDR3 is TGCAGCGTTGGGGACAGGGCTGGATTAAACACTGAAGCTTTCTTT. The full variable domain, in which reference TRBV29-1 and TRBJ1-1 provide the parts outside the CDR3, is SAVISQKPSRDICQRGTSLTIQCQVDSQVTMMFWYRQQPGQSLTLIATANQGSEATYESGFVIDKFPISRPNLTFSTLTVSNMSPEDSSIYLCSVGDRAGLNTEAFFGQGTRLTVV.

The genes are TRBV5-4 and TRBJ2-3; 8 bases agree with TRBD1. Looked up from germline, CDR1 is SGHNT and CDR2 is YYREEE (reference sequence). CDR3 length: 16 amino acids. J gave up 2 bases and V 4 bases, and 9 bases lay outside the gene matches. The CDR3: CASSLKGTGATDTQYF. As DNA, the CDR3 is TGTGCCAGCAGCCTGAAGGGGACAGGCGCCACAGATACGCAGTATTTT.

V is TRBV29-1 and J is TRBJ1-1; tentative D call: TRBD1 (6 bases). The CDR3 contains 12 residues. CDR1 is SQVTM and CDR2 is ANQGSEA in the germline V gene. V was trimmed by 2 bases and J by 4 bases, leaving 8 bases between them. The CDR3 is CSVEQGLTEAFF. The DNA of the CDR3 is TGCAGCGTTGAACAGGGGCTCACTGAAGCTTTCTTT.

This clone was detected once. The V gene is TRBV5-6, the J gene TRBJ2-7; weak D call: TRBD1 (5 bases). The CDR3 consists of 14 residues. Trimming pared 3 bases from V and 1 base from J, leaving 11 bases between. Per the germline V gene, CDR1 is SGHDT and CDR2 is YYEEEE. As DNA, the CDR3 is TGTGCCAGCAGCTATGGACACGAATCCTACGAGCAGTACTTC. It is translated as CASSYGHESYEQYF. Complete variable domain (other parts from reference TRBV5-6 and TRBJ2-7): DAGVTQSPTHLIKTRGQQVTLRCSPKSGHDTVSWYQQALGQGPQFIFQYYEEEERQRGNFPDRFSGHQFPNYSSELNVNALLLGDSALYLCASSYGHESYEQYFGPGTRLTVT.

This clone has ten or more counts. The rearrangement uses TRBV30 and TRBJ1-2; D gene ambiguous. The CDR3 extends over 12 amino acids. Trimming removed 0 bases from V and 8 bases from J, with 10 bases in between. Germline V CDR1 and CDR2: GTSNPN, SVGIG (reference sequence). This chain's CDR3 is CAWSVYLYGYTF. DNA for the CDR3: TGTGCCTGGAGTGTATATCTCTACGGCTACACCTTC.

The chain recombines TRBV4-3 with TRBJ1-2; D gene ambiguous. Germline CDR1 LGHNA, CDR2 YSLEER. The length of the CDR3 is 14 residues. V was clipped by 1 base and J by 5 bases, with 11 bases between them. Written as DNA, the CDR3 is TGCGCCAGCAGCCAAGGGCACGGAGAATATGGCTACACCTTC. It codes for CASSQGHGEYGYTF.

This sequence joins TRBV19 and TRBJ2-7; 8 positions agree with TRBD1. V lost 5 bases, J lost 0 bases, and 3 bases stayed unmatched. Germline V CDR1 and CDR2: LNHDA, SQIVND (reference sequence). This CDR3 contains 14 residues. CDR3 protein: CASSPTGGSYEQYF. CDR3 coding DNA: TGTGCCAGTAGTCCCACAGGGGGCTCCTACGAGCAGTACTTC.

The chain links TRBV3-1 (or the pseudogene TRBV3-2) to TRBJ1-3; D may be TRBD1 (5 bases). The CDR3 length is 14 residues. Germline CDR1 reads LGHDT; CDR2 reads YNNKEL (reference sequence). V lost 3 bases, J lost 3 bases, and 9 bases lay in between. This CDR3 is CASSHARVGNTIYF. The CDR3 DNA follows: TGTGCCAGCAGCCATGCCAGGGTTGGAAACACCATATATTTT.

The rearrangement joins TRBV4-2 to TRBJ2-7; 8 bases line up with TRBD2. Looked up from germline, CDR1 is LGHNA and CDR2 is YNFKEQ. V gave up 0 bases and J gave up 2 bases; unmatched junction bases: 9. CDR3 length: 17 residues. CDR3 DNA: TGTGCCAGCAGCCAAGAGGTCGCCAGCGGGAGCCCCTACGAGCAGTACTTC. Translating it yields CASSQEVASGSPYEQYF.

This chain joins TRBV11-2 and TRBJ2-7, with 8 bases aligning to TRBD2. Per germline, CDR1 SGHAT and CDR2 FQNNGV. V gave up 0 bases and J gave up 0 bases; unmatched junction bases: 7. CDR3 length equals 17 residues. The CDR3 nucleotides are TGTGCCAGCAGCTTAGATCATGCTAGCGGGTACTCCTACGAGCAGTACTTC. Translating gives CASSLDHASGYSYEQYF.

The CDR3 DNA is TGCGCCAGCAGAACAGGGAAATATGGCTACACCTTC. It translates to CASRTGKYGYTF. V usage is TRBV5-1 and J usage is TRBJ1-2; possible D gene TRBD1, 6 bases. V shed 5 bases and J shed 5 bases, with 10 bases lying between them. Germline lookup yields CDR1 SGHRS and CDR2 YFSETQ. The length of the CDR3 is 12 residues.

The chain has TRBV30 and TRBJ1-1; D ambiguous. V was trimmed by 5 bases and J by 5 bases, leaving 9 bases between them. The CDR3 has 11 residues. Germline values: CDR1 GTSNPN, CDR2 SVGIG (reference sequence). DNA for the CDR3: TGTGCCTGGGTTTATAATACTGAAGCTTTCTTT. Translation: CAWVYNTEAFF.

The chain couples TRBV3-1 (or the pseudogene TRBV3-2) to TRBJ2-1; 8 positions agree with TRBD2. From germline, CDR1 is LGHDT and CDR2 YNNKEL (reference sequence). The CDR3 is 17 amino acids. With 1 base clipped from V and 4 bases from J, the junction kept 9 bases outside the gene matches. The CDR3 nucleotides read TGTGCCAGCAGCCAAGCCATAAGTAGCGGGGATTACAATGAGCAGTTCTTC. This encodes CASSQAISSGDYNEQFF.

This clone has a single count. J is TRBJ2-1 and V is TRBV7-2; 7 bases are a match to TRBD2. The CDR3 sequence is 13 residues long. Unmatched junction bases numbered 4, after V lost 2 bases and J lost 9 bases. Germline-derived CDR1 and CDR2 are SGHTA and FQGNSA. CDR3 nucleotides: TGTGCCAGCAGCTTATCTGGGAGGGCTGAGCAGTTCTTC. This translates into CASSLSGRAEQFF.

On this clone itself: Within the sample, other DNA sequences also encode this same CDR3. The chain combines TRBV7-2 with TRBJ2-3; 13 nucleotides align to TRBD2. Looked up from germline, CDR1 is SGHTA and CDR2 is FQGNSA. The CDR3 is 16 residues long. With V trimmed by 4 bases and J by 3 bases, 4 bases remained unmatched. The CDR3 spells CASSSRTSGGTDTQYF. The CDR3 bases are TGTGCCAGCAGCTCCAGGACTAGCGGGGGAACAGATACGCAGTATTTT.

The CDR3 nucleotides read TGTGCCAGTAGCCCGGGGCGGGGGGCGCGGGGCACTGAAGCTTTCTTT. It encodes CASSPGRGARGTEAFF. The chain recombines TRBV19 with TRBJ1-1; tentative D call: TRBD1 (6 bases). Per germline, CDR1 LNHDA and CDR2 SQIVND (reference sequence). The CDR3 has 16 amino acids. Trimming cost V 6 bases and J 4 bases, with 21 bases left between them.

This clone showed up just once. The V and J genes are TRBV4-3 and TRBJ2-5; unclear D gene. The V and J ends lost 0 bases and 7 bases respectively, with 15 bases between them. The germline V gene encodes CDR1 LGHNA and CDR2 YSLEER. There are 15 residues in the CDR3. This CDR3 is CASSQDFHPQSTQYF. In DNA, the CDR3 is TGCGCCAGCAGCCAAGATTTCCATCCCCAGTCGACCCAGTACTTC.

This chain uses TRBV4-2 with TRBJ1-4; no firm D call. Germline-derived CDR1 and CDR2 are LGHNA and YNFKEQ. This CDR3 has 17 residues. V shed 0 bases and J shed 3 bases, with 14 bases lying between them. CDR3 bases: TGTGCCAGCAGCCAAGAGCCTGCGGGTGGACCTAATGAAAAACTGTTTTTT. Amino acid sequence: CASSQEPAGGPNEKLFF.

The rearrangement joins TRBV27 to TRBJ2-6; the D is unclear. CDR3 size: 13 residues. Trimming cost V 6 bases and J 0 bases, with 3 bases left between them. Germline CDR1 MNHEY, CDR2 SMNVEV (reference sequence). The CDR3 DNA is TGTGCCAGCAGCCTCTCTGGGGCCAACGTCCTGACTTTC. Translating it yields CASSLSGANVLTF. The complete variable domain, with remaining parts taken from reference TRBV27 and TRBJ2-6, reads EAQVTQNPRYLITVTGKKLTVTCSQNMNHEYMSWYRQDPGLGLRQIYYSMNVEVTDKGDVPEGYKVSRKEKRNFPLILESPSPNQTSLYFCASSLSGANVLTFGAGSRLTVL.

V gene TRBV2 combines with J gene TRBJ1-5; D is uncertain. Trimming removed 7 bases at V and 6 bases at J, with 13 bases between. This CDR3 comprises 13 residues. The germline V gene has CDR1 SNHLY and CDR2 FYNNEI. The CDR3 nucleotides read TGTGCCAGCACCTGGATCCCGGGTCAGCCCCAGCATTTT. Its protein is CASTWIPGQPQHF.

This rearrangement joins TRBV27 to TRBJ2-3; weak D call: TRBD2 (6 bases). The CDR3 is 17 residues long. V was shortened by 4 bases and J by 2 bases, with 19 bases between the two germline ends. CDR1 MNHEY and CDR2 SMNVEV come from the germline V gene (reference sequence). In DNA, the CDR3 is TGTGCCAGCAGTTACGGTGTTTCCGGCGGGGCCACAGATACGCAGTATTTT. This encodes CASSYGVSGGATDTQYF.

This clone came up a few times. This chain uses TRBV24-1 with TRBJ2-1; 8 bases agree with TRBD2. CDR1 is KGHDR, CDR2 SFDVKD, per germline. This CDR3 has 17 residues. The ends lost 2 bases at V and 2 bases at J; junction bases unmatched: 7. CDR3 sequence (DNA): TGTGCCACCAGTGATTCAATGACTAGCGAGGCCTACAATGAGCAGTTCTTC. Translation: CATSDSMTSEAYNEQFF.

This clone has a single count. The chain recombines TRBV18 with TRBJ1-4; D not certain. There are 14 residues in the CDR3. The V and J ends lost 3 bases and 0 bases respectively, with 5 bases between them. Germline V gene sequence: CDR1 KGHSH, CDR2 LQKENI. In DNA, the CDR3 is TGTGCCAGCTCACCGGAGGCAACTAATGAAAAACTGTTTTTT. As protein: CASSPEATNEKLFF.

This clone was seen only once. CDR3 loop: CASSQQGTYYEQYF. The CDR3 region has the DNA TGTGCCAGCAGCCAACAGGGGACCTACTACGAGCAGTACTTC. The rearrangement links TRBV14 to TRBJ2-7; TRBD1 might be the D (6 bases). Germline assignment: CDR1 SGHDN and CDR2 FVKESK. The CDR3 spans 14 residues. Trimming removed 2 bases at V and 3 bases at J, with 11 bases between.